Listed here are 11 T cell receptor beta chains from one sample, sequenced in a study of blood T cell repertoires in COVID-19. Profiled with immunoSEQ multiplex PCR; TCRdb holds only in-frame clones, not every one. The sample yields around 160,000 clones, roughly 93% seen once. Input material: peripheral blood. Source of these receptors: a woman between 55 and 75 years old with COVID-19, enrolled during active disease.

This sequence joins TRBV9 and TRBJ2-5; 15 nucleotides line up with TRBD2. The trim removed 0 bases at V and 1 base at J, leaving 1 base unmatched. CDR1 and CDR2 (germline): SGDLS, YYNGEE. This CDR3 region has 17 residues. This CDR3 is CASSVGTSGGAQETQYF. The CDR3 DNA sequence: TGTGCCAGCAGCGTAGGGACTAGCGGGGGGGCCCAAGAGACCCAGTACTTC. The whole variable domain, remainder taken from reference TRBV9 and TRBJ2-5, is DSGVTQTPKHLITATGQRVTLRCSPRSGDLSVYWYQQSLDQGLQFLIQYYNGEERAKGNILERFSAQQFPDLHSELNLSSLELGDSALYFCASSVGTSGGAQETQYFGPGTRLLVL.

The chain joins TRBV19 to TRBJ1-6; possibly TRBD1 for D (6 bases). V was cut by 8 bases and J by 6 bases, with 17 bases left in between. Germline V gives CDR1 LNHDA, CDR2 SQIVND (reference sequence). The CDR3 is 15 amino acids. CDR3 nucleotides: TGTGCCAGTTCGAACAGTAAGGGGGTTAATTCACCCCTCCACTTT. Translating gives CASSNSKGVNSPLHF.

The V call is TRBV5-1, the J call TRBJ2-1; 10 nucleotides line up with TRBD2. The CDR3 totals 16 residues. Trimming took 3 bases from V and 5 from J; bases not matched to a gene: 8. Germline CDR1 reads SGHRS; CDR2 reads YFSETQ. The CDR3 region is CASSSYIAGGHNEQFF. The CDR3 region has the DNA TGCGCCAGCAGCTCCTATATAGCGGGGGGCCACAATGAGCAGTTCTTC.

With regard to this clone: In the same sample, other DNA sequences code for this CDR3. The chain recombines TRBV9 with TRBJ1-1; 10 bases agree with TRBD1. CDR3 length equals 15 residues. The ends lost 4 bases at V and 2 bases at J; junction bases unmatched: 5. Looked up from germline, CDR1 is SGDLS and CDR2 is YYNGEE. CDR3 sequence (DNA): TGTGCCAGCAGCCCTCGGACAGGGGGAAACACTGAAGCTTTCTTT. Its translation: CASSPRTGGNTEAFF.

This chain links TRBV7-2 with TRBJ1-6, with TRBD1 matching over 8 bases. Germline trimming cut 6 bases from V and 7 bases from J; bases unmatched to any gene: 5. This CDR3 comprises 14 residues. The germline V gene has CDR1 SGHTA and CDR2 FQGNSA. The CDR3 bases are TGTGCCAGCAGTCGTGGACAGGGCAATTCACCCCTCCACTTT. It specifies CASSRGQGNSPLHF.

The gene calls are TRBV2 and TRBJ1-4; 7 nucleotides agree with TRBD1. Trimming removed 6 bases from V and 3 bases from J; junction bases left unmatched: 7. Germline V gene sequence: CDR1 SNHLY, CDR2 FYNNEI. CDR3 size: 15 residues. The CDR3 region has the DNA TGTGCCAGCAGCGCACAGGGGATGGCTAATGAAAAACTGTTTTTT. Its translation: CASSAQGMANEKLFF.

This clone was found once. The rearrangement links TRBV5-1 to TRBJ1-2; no clear D. This CDR3 region has 12 residues. Germline assignment: CDR1 SGHRS and CDR2 YFSETQ. Trimming pared 0 bases from V and 3 bases from J, leaving 3 bases between. CDR3 coding DNA: TGCGCCAGCAGCTTGGACTACTATGGCTACACCTTC. Its protein product is CASSLDYYGYTF.

This rearrangement joins TRBV5-1 to TRBJ1-1; 9 bases align to TRBD1. This CDR3 comprises 15 residues. The germline V gene encodes CDR1 SGHRS and CDR2 YFSETQ. With 5 bases clipped from V and 5 bases from J, the junction kept 10 bases outside the gene matches. The CDR3 bases are TGCGCCAGCAGTTATTCCGGGACAGGGAATACTGAAGCTTTCTTT. It specifies CASSYSGTGNTEAFF.

This sequence joins TRBV5-1 and TRBJ1-1, with 7 bases that match TRBD1. With V trimmed by 5 bases and J by 1 base, 14 bases remained unmatched. The germline V gene has CDR1 SGHRS and CDR2 YFSETQ. The CDR3 runs to 17 residues. CDR3 in amino acids: CASSQMIGGETNTEAFF. The CDR3 DNA follows: TGCGCCAGCAGTCAGATGATAGGGGGCGAGACGAACACTGAAGCTTTCTTT.

J is TRBJ1-1 and V is TRBV7-9; 8 bases agree with TRBD1. V was pared by 4 bases and J by 10 bases, with 11 bases of the junction left unmatched. Germline V gene lookup returns CDR1 SEHNR and CDR2 FQNEAQ (reference sequence). There are 14 residues in the CDR3. DNA of the CDR3: TGTGCCAGCAGCTCCCTCGGACAGGGTTTCGGAGCTTTCTTT. This encodes CASSSLGQGFGAFF.

The chain joins TRBV7-7 to TRBJ2-7, with a weak D call TRBD1 (6 bases). The V and J ends lost 5 bases and 1 base respectively, with 12 bases between them. CDR1 is SSHAT and CDR2 is FNYEAQ in the germline V gene (reference sequence). CDR3 length: 14 residues. CDR3 DNA: TGTGCCAGCAGCCGCACGGACAGTTCCTACGAGCAGTACTTC. This translates into CASSRTDSSYEQYF.